The 29 T cell receptor beta chains reported below all come from one sample, sequenced in a study of graft-versus-host responses after intestinal transplantation. Clones were read by immunoSEQ multiplex PCR, and TCRdb kept only the in-frame ones, dropping some. The table includes about 89,000 clones, about 95% detected once. Their antigens remain unidentified. Sequencing used unstimulated CD4+ T cells sorted from spleen or lymph node cells, obtained before transplant. The receptors come from a human donor who was the organ donor for an intestinal transplant.

J is TRBJ2-3 and V is TRBV9; 12 bases line up with TRBD1. V shed 3 bases, J shed 4 bases, and the junction held 6 bases outside the gene matches. Germline V gene data show CDR1 as SGDLS and CDR2 as YYNGEE. There are 16 residues in the CDR3. The CDR3 region is CASSAGTGGTSDTQYF. The CDR3 coding sequence is TGTGCCAGCAGCGCCGGGACAGGGGGCACCTCAGATACGCAGTATTTT. The full variable domain, with the rest looked up from reference TRBV9 and TRBJ2-3, is DSGVTQTPKHLITATGQRVTLRCSPRSGDLSVYWYQQSLDQGLQFLIQYYNGEERAKGNILERFSAQQFPDLHSELNLSSLELGDSALYFCASSAGTGGTSDTQYFGPGTRLTVL.

The chain joins TRBV7-2 to TRBJ1-1; D call uncertain. The germline V and J ends were trimmed by 1 base and 5 bases, with 11 bases remaining between them. Germline V gene sequence: CDR1 SGHTA, CDR2 FQGNSA. The CDR3 sequence is 14 residues long. The CDR3 is CASSLVSGRTEAFF. The CDR3, as DNA: TGTGCCAGCAGCTTAGTATCCGGACGGACTGAAGCTTTCTTT.

This sequence joins TRBV7-8 and TRBJ1-5, with 8 bases lining up with TRBD1. The CDR3 extends over 18 amino acids. Trimming took 0 bases from V and 2 from J; bases not matched to a gene: 9. CDR1 and CDR2 (germline): SGHVS, FQNEAQ. CDR3 protein: CASSLAARGRDGNQPQHF. The CDR3, as DNA: TGTGCCAGCAGCTTAGCCGCCAGGGGGCGAGATGGCAATCAGCCCCAGCATTTT.

The rearrangement joins TRBV7-2 to TRBJ1-5; D is possibly TRBD1 (6 bases). Germline V CDR1 and CDR2: SGHTA, FQGNSA. V was pared by 5 bases and J by 5 bases, with 13 bases between. The CDR3 runs to 14 residues. The CDR3 nucleotides are TGTGCCAGCAGCCCCCAGGCAGGGGATCAGCCCCAGCATTTT. The encoded protein is CASSPQAGDQPQHF.

This sequence joins TRBV7-3 and TRBJ2-3; 7 bases align to TRBD2. The V and J ends lost 2 bases and 6 bases, in that order; junction bases with no gene match: 5. This CDR3 is built from 14 residues. The V gene's germline CDR1 is SGHTA and CDR2 FQGTGA. CDR3 DNA: TGTGCCAGCAGCTTACGGGGGGTACGCGATACGCAGTATTTT. This encodes CASSLRGVRDTQYF.

V is TRBV28 and J is TRBJ1-1; TRBD1 matches at 8 bases. CDR3 size: 14 residues. The germline V gene encodes CDR1 MDHEN and CDR2 SYDVKM. The V segment lost 3 bases and the J segment 0 bases; nucleotides outside the gene matches: 0. In nucleotides, the CDR3 is TGTGCCAGCAGTTTGACAGGGGTGAACACTGAAGCTTTCTTT. Encoded protein: CASSLTGVNTEAFF.

The sample holds a few counts of this clone. The chain recombines TRBV10-3 with TRBJ1-6; D may be TRBD1 (5 bases). The germline V and J ends were trimmed by 6 bases and 9 bases, with 9 bases remaining between them. The CDR3 totals 12 residues. Germline CDR1 and CDR2: ENHRY and SYGVKD. The CDR3 DNA follows: TGTGCCATCAGGGGGGGTGGTTCACCCCTCCACTTT. Its translation is CAIRGGGSPLHF.

This clone is a singleton in its sample. This chain joins TRBV6-1 and TRBJ2-5, with a possible D match to TRBD1 (6 bases). Trimming took off 3 bases at V and 2 bases at J, with 10 bases between the two ends. The CDR3 runs 14 residues. Germline CDR1 and CDR2: MNHNS and SASEGT. This CDR3 reads CASSDTGLQETQYF. CDR3 DNA sequence: TGTGCCAGCAGTGATACAGGGCTGCAAGAGACCCAGTACTTC.

This clone appeared once. The chain employs TRBV10-3 and TRBJ2-3, with D perhaps matching TRBD2 (5 bases). The CDR3 is made up of 15 amino acids. Germline CDR1 reads ENHRY; CDR2 reads SYGVKD. V lost 3 bases, J lost 2 bases, and 12 bases lay in between. This chain's CDR3 is CAISDGGPYTDTQYF. CDR3 DNA: TGTGCCATCAGTGATGGAGGCCCGTACACAGATACGCAGTATTTT.

V is TRBV6-1 and J is TRBJ1-2, with TRBD1 identical over 7 bases. CDR3 size: 13 residues. The V gene's germline CDR1 is MNHNS and CDR2 SASEGT. The trim removed 7 bases at V and 6 bases at J, leaving 8 bases unmatched. The CDR3 loop reads CASTKTGRNGYTF. CDR3 nucleotides: TGTGCCAGCACCAAGACAGGGCGGAATGGCTACACCTTC.

The V gene is TRBV6-4, the J gene TRBJ1-5; TRBD1 aligns across 8 bases. After removal of 1 base from V and 5 bases from J, the junction contained 7 bases not matched to a gene. Germline values: CDR1 MRHNA, CDR2 SNTAGT. CDR3 size: 16 residues. The CDR3: CASSDCRGRGYQPQHF. The CDR3 DNA reads as TGTGCCAGCAGTGACTGCAGGGGGCGGGGGTATCAGCCCCAGCATTTT.

The V and J genes are TRBV5-4 and TRBJ1-5, with 7 bases lining up with TRBD1. Germline assignment: CDR1 SGHNT and CDR2 YYREEE (reference sequence). Germline trimming cut 4 bases from V and 11 bases from J; bases unmatched to any gene: 12. This CDR3 has 14 residues. CDR3 sequence (DNA): TGTGCCAGCAGCGACGGGACAGCAGGTTTAGCCCAGCATTTT. Its protein product is CASSDGTAGLAQHF.

The rearrangement links TRBV5-1 to TRBJ2-7; no clear D. V was clipped by 2 bases and J by 2 bases, with 5 bases between them. The CDR3 has 12 amino acids. Germline-derived CDR1 and CDR2 are SGHRS and YFSETQ. CDR3 amino acids: CASSFDTYEQYF. The CDR3 DNA follows: TGCGCCAGCAGCTTTGACACCTACGAGCAGTACTTC.

This clone was seen only a few times. The chain uses TRBV6-1 and TRBJ2-5; maybe TRBD1 (5 bases). V lost 2 bases and J 5 bases, leaving 15 bases between the germline ends. Germline V gives CDR1 MNHNS, CDR2 SASEGT. The CDR3 is made up of 15 amino acids. The CDR3 spells CASSENRQPHETQYF. The CDR3 nucleotides read TGTGCCAGCAGTGAAAACAGGCAGCCCCACGAGACCCAGTACTTC.

The chain is built from TRBV30 and TRBJ1-1; D remains ambiguous. Germline V gene data show CDR1 as GTSNPN and CDR2 as SVGIG (reference sequence). The CDR3 extends over 11 amino acids. The germline V and J ends were trimmed by 1 base and 6 bases, with 6 bases remaining between them. The CDR3, as DNA: TGTGCCTGGAGTGACATGGCTGAAGCTTTCTTT. This translates into CAWSDMAEAFF.

This chain joins TRBV7-2 and TRBJ2-3, with 10 bases lining up with TRBD2. This CDR3 is 15 amino acids long. Trimming cost V 6 bases and J 1 base; bases outside gene matches: 4. Germline loops: CDR1 SGHTA, CDR2 FQGNSA. CDR3 nucleotide sequence: TGTGCCAGCAGGGGTGGACTAGCGGGCACAGATACGCAGTATTTT. Encoded protein: CASRGGLAGTDTQYF.

The chain recombines TRBV5-6 with TRBJ2-5, with 7 bases aligning to TRBD1. CDR3 length: 15 amino acids. The germline gives CDR1 SGHDT, CDR2 YYEEEE. J lost 0 bases, V lost 5 bases, and 7 bases had no gene match. This CDR3 is CASSRTGVDQETQYF. The CDR3 coding sequence is TGTGCCAGCAGTCGCACAGGGGTTGACCAAGAGACCCAGTACTTC.

The genes are TRBV7-9 and TRBJ1-1, with unresolved D. This CDR3 contains 13 residues. CDR1 is SEHNR, CDR2 FQNEAQ, per germline (reference sequence). V lost 6 bases, J lost 0 bases, and 8 bases lay in between. CDR3 amino acids: CASREAVNTEAFF. CDR3 nucleotide sequence: TGTGCCAGCAGAGAGGCAGTGAACACTGAAGCTTTCTTT.

The J gene is TRBJ2-3, the V gene TRBV19, with D unclear. V was clipped by 6 bases and J by 3 bases, with 13 bases between them. The CDR3 sequence is 14 residues long. CDR1 LNHDA and CDR2 SQIVND come from the germline V gene (reference sequence). This CDR3 is CASRHPGETDTQYF. The CDR3 region has the DNA TGTGCCAGTAGACACCCCGGTGAGACAGATACGCAGTATTTT.

This clone was counted a single time. The chain couples TRBV4-1 to TRBJ1-5; possibly TRBD1 for D (6 bases). Germline CDR1 and CDR2: MGHRA and YSYEKL. Trimming took 3 bases from V and 6 from J, leaving 12 bases between them. The CDR3 runs to 14 residues. The CDR3 bases are TGCGCCAGCAGCCATTTGGGACAACTTCAGCCCCAGCATTTT. Amino acids: CASSHLGQLQPQHF.

The chain is built from TRBV7-8 and TRBJ2-1, with 11 bases fitting TRBD2. The CDR3 runs to 17 residues. Germline-derived CDR1 and CDR2 are SGHVS and FQNEAQ. V lost 3 bases to trimming and J lost 7 bases; unmatched junction nucleotides: 11. The CDR3 nucleotides are TGTGCCAGCAGCTTCCCCCCTCGGCTAGCGGGGGGAAATGAGCAGTTCTTC. Residues: CASSFPPRLAGGNEQFF.

This chain joins TRBV5-1 and TRBJ2-5; D is perhaps TRBD2 (6 bases). Trimming cost V 3 bases and J 7 bases, with 16 bases left between them. The germline gives CDR1 SGHRS, CDR2 YFSETQ. There are 14 residues in the CDR3. The CDR3 DNA sequence: TGCGCCAGCAGCTCCCCGGGGGATGGAGGGACCCAGTACTTC. Translated, it gives CASSSPGDGGTQYF.

This clone was observed a single time. The chain has TRBV10-1 and TRBJ1-6; no clear D. The CDR3 runs to 16 residues. CDR1 is WNHNN, CDR2 SYGVQD, per germline (reference sequence). V lost 11 bases and J lost 1, with 18 bases in between. The CDR3 DNA follows: TGCGCCGGGAGGAGGGCGCGGGGATCCTATAATTCACCCCTCCACTTT. Its translation: CAGRRARGSYNSPLHF.

The chain employs TRBV9 and TRBJ2-2, with TRBD2 matching 11 bases. The length of the CDR3 is 16 residues. V lost 2 bases, J lost 4 bases, and 4 bases stayed unmatched. In germline, CDR1 is SGDLS, CDR2 YYNGEE. The chain's CDR3 is CASSVSGGAGTGELFF. The CDR3 DNA follows: TGTGCCAGCAGCGTTAGCGGGGGGGCGGGCACCGGGGAGCTGTTTTTT.

Here the CDR3 DNA reads TGTGCCAGCAGCTTAGGGGTAGCGGGGTTGACAGATACGCAGTATTTT. Its protein product is CASSLGVAGLTDTQYF. V is TRBV11-2 and J is TRBJ2-3; 8 bases line up with TRBD2. The V and J ends lost 1 base and 3 bases, in that order; junction bases with no gene match: 6. This CDR3 contains 16 residues. CDR1 and CDR2 from the germline V gene are SGHAT and FQNNGV. The full variable domain, completed using reference TRBV11-2 and TRBJ2-3, is EAGVAQSPRYKIIEKRQSVAFWCNPISGHATLYWYQQILGQGPKLLIQFQNNGVVDDSQLPKDRFSAERLKGVDSTLKIQPAKLEDSAVYLCASSLGVAGLTDTQYFGPGTRLTVL.

This sequence joins TRBV4-1 and TRBJ2-6; D not resolved. Germline CDR1 is MGHRA and CDR2 is YSYEKL. This CDR3 comprises 15 residues. Trimming removed 3 bases at V and 0 bases at J, with 6 bases between. The CDR3 reads CASSHPRSGANVLTF. The CDR3, as DNA: TGCGCCAGCAGCCACCCGCGCTCTGGGGCCAACGTCCTGACTTTC.

This sequence joins TRBV9 and TRBJ2-7, with 9 bases aligning to TRBD1. Germline V lookup: CDR1 SGDLS, CDR2 YYNGEE. There are 15 residues in the CDR3. The J segment lost 3 bases and the V segment lost 1 base, leaving 5 bases of the junction unmatched. CDR3 sequence: CASSVTTGGFYEQYF. In DNA, the CDR3 is TGTGCCAGCAGCGTAACGACAGGGGGTTTCTACGAGCAGTACTTC. Drawing the rest from reference TRBV9 and TRBJ2-7, the complete variable domain is DSGVTQTPKHLITATGQRVTLRCSPRSGDLSVYWYQQSLDQGLQFLIQYYNGEERAKGNILERFSAQQFPDLHSELNLSSLELGDSALYFCASSVTTGGFYEQYFGPGTRLTVT.

The chain uses TRBV18 and TRBJ2-7; 9 nucleotides line up with TRBD1. The germline gives CDR1 KGHSH, CDR2 LQKENI. With 0 bases clipped from V and 6 bases from J, the junction kept 15 bases outside the gene matches. The length of the CDR3 is 18 residues. DNA for the CDR3: TGTGCCAGCTCACCACCCGGGACAGGGTTAACCGGTAAGACCGAGCAGTACTTC. It encodes CASSPPGTGLTGKTEQYF.

Only one count was recorded for this clone. The V call is TRBV6-5, the J call TRBJ1-1; D unresolved. Per the germline V gene, CDR1 is MNHEY and CDR2 is SVGAGI. This CDR3 region has 13 residues. V lost 6 bases and J lost 1, with 9 bases in between. The CDR3 nucleotides read TGTGCCAGCAGGCCAAACAGGAACACTGAAGCTTTCTTT. This sequence encodes CASRPNRNTEAFF.